The source of this T cell receptor beta chain is a study of blood T cell repertoires in COVID-19. Trimming pared 7 bases from V and 4 bases from J, leaving 14 bases between. Germline CDR1 reads MNHEY; CDR2 reads SVGAGI. This CDR3 has 13 residues. This table comes from immunoSEQ multiplex PCR, and its TCRdb copy is limited to in-frame clones, with some not included. The sample holds 250,000 or so clones, around 90% seen once. Followed over time, Seattle patients had been enrolled while infection was active. The V gene is TRBV6-5, the J gene TRBJ2-7; D call uncertain. This receptor was identified in a woman between 55 and 75 years old with COVID-19, enrolled during active disease. The sample comprised peripheral blood. In DNA, the CDR3 is TGTGCCAGCACGACTCTTATCAATTACGAGCAGTACTTC. It is translated as CASTTLINYEQYF.